Listed here are 9 T cell receptor beta chains from one sample, sequenced in a study of cytomegalovirus exposure and HLA in healthy donors. PCR amplification relied on 60 Vbeta primers (plus 13 Jbeta primers). Libraries were prepared by immunoSEQ multiplex PCR; TCRdb keeps only in-frame clonotypes and omits some of them. Counted here are over 95,000 clones, about 80% occurring once; the ten biggest clones make up 10% to 15%. Sequenced input: PBMCs. All receptors come from a woman aged 40-49 years in good health and CMV-seropositive.

This sequence joins TRBV7-9 and TRBJ2-7; D possibly corresponds to TRBD2 (6 bases). Trimming removed 5 bases at V and 3 bases at J, with 11 bases between. Germline V gene lookup returns CDR1 SEHNR and CDR2 FQNEAQ (reference sequence). The CDR3 has 13 amino acids. The CDR3 DNA follows: TGTGCCAGCAGCAAGGGACTCTTCTACGAGCAGTACTTC. Encoded protein: CASSKGLFYEQYF.

The DNA of the CDR3 is TGCGCCAGCGGACTGGGGGGGGGTTCCTACAATGAGCAGTTCTTC. Its protein is CASGLGGGSYNEQFF. V gene TRBV5-1 combines with J gene TRBJ2-1; 7 nucleotides match TRBD2. In germline, CDR1 is SGHRS, CDR2 YFSETQ. With 7 bases clipped from V and 1 base from J, the junction kept 8 bases outside the gene matches. This CDR3 has 15 amino acids.

V usage is TRBV6-1 and J usage is TRBJ2-5; weak D call: TRBD2 (6 bases). The J call may not be correct, given that the DNA end is closer to TRBJ2-7. Germline-derived CDR1 and CDR2 are MNHNS and SASEGT. This CDR3 contains 15 residues. The CDR3 DNA follows: TGTGCCAGCAGTGAACAGCTTGGGACTTACTACGAGCAGTACTTC. Protein sequence: CASSEQLGTYYEQYF.

This clone has only a few counts. The rearrangement joins TRBV5-6 to TRBJ2-7, with a possible D match to TRBD2 (6 bases). The germline CDR1 and CDR2 sequences are SGHDT and YYEEEE. This CDR3 is 14 amino acids long. V lost 6 bases and J 3 bases, leaving 16 bases between the germline ends. Here the CDR3 reads CASTSGLEFYEQYF. CDR3 bases: TGTGCCAGCACCTCGGGACTGGAGTTCTACGAGCAGTACTTC.

This chain connects TRBV27 to TRBJ1-4; D is possibly TRBD1 (5 bases). CDR1 is MNHEY and CDR2 is SMNVEV in the germline V gene (reference sequence). V lost 4 bases, J lost 8 bases, and 14 bases lay in between. CDR3 length equals 14 residues. Here the CDR3 DNA reads TGTGCCAGCAGTTCAGCGGGGGTACTCGAAAAACTGTTTTTT. This gives the protein CASSSAGVLEKLFF.

The chain carries TRBV9 and TRBJ2-2; D uncertain. Germline values: CDR1 SGDLS, CDR2 YYNGEE. The CDR3 loop spans 19 amino acids. Trimming stripped 0 bases from V and 7 bases from J, with 25 bases between. CDR3 in DNA: TGTGCCAGCAGCGTAGGGTTAGGCAGGATCGTTCCGGCCAGCGGGGAGCTGTTTTTT. Translation: CASSVGLGRIVPASGELFF.

The chain employs TRBV10-3 and TRBJ2-2; 7 bases fit TRBD1. Germline CDR1 is ENHRY and CDR2 is SYGVKD. CDR3 length: 16 residues. J was trimmed by 2 bases and V by 1 base; bases with no gene match: 4. CDR3 nucleotide sequence: TGTGCCATCAGTGAGTTCGGGACAGCTAACACCGGGGAGCTGTTTTTT. Its translation is CAISEFGTANTGELFF.

This clone came up a few times. This chain connects TRBV19 to TRBJ2-1; 7 bases map to TRBD1. The V and J ends lost 9 bases and 13 bases, in that order; junction bases with no gene match: 6. The germline V gene encodes CDR1 LNHDA and CDR2 SQIVND (reference sequence). This CDR3 comprises 10 residues. The CDR3 here is CASRGTVQFF. The CDR3, as DNA: TGTGCCAGCAGAGGGACAGTCCAGTTCTTC. Full variable domain (remainder filled in from reference TRBV19 and TRBJ2-1): DGGITQSPKYLFRKEGQNVTLSCEQNLNHDAMYWYRQDPGQGLRLIYYSQIVNDFQKGDIAEGYSVSREKKESFPLTVTSAQKNPTAFYLCASRGTVQFFGPGTRLTVL.

The chain combines TRBV9 with TRBJ1-1; 7 nucleotides line up with TRBD1. The trim removed 0 bases at V and 3 bases at J, leaving 5 bases unmatched. CDR3 length: 15 amino acids. CDR1 SGDLS and CDR2 YYNGEE come from the germline V gene. Here the CDR3 reads CASSVESQGDTEAFF. CDR3 in DNA: TGTGCCAGCAGCGTAGAAAGCCAGGGGGACACTGAAGCTTTCTTT.